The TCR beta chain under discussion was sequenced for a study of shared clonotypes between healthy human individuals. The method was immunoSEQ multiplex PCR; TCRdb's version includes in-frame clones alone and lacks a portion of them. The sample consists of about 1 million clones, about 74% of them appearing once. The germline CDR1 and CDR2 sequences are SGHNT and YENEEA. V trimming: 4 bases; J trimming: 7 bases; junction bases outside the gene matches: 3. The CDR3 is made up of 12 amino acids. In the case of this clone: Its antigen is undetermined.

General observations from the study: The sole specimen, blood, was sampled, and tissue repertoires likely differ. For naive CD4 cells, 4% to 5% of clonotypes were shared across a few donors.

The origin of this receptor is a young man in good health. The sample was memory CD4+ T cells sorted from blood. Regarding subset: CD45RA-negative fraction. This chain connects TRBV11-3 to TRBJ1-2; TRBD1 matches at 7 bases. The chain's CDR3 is CASSSTGVGYTF. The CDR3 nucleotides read TGTGCCAGCAGCTCTACAGGGGTTGGCTACACCTTC.